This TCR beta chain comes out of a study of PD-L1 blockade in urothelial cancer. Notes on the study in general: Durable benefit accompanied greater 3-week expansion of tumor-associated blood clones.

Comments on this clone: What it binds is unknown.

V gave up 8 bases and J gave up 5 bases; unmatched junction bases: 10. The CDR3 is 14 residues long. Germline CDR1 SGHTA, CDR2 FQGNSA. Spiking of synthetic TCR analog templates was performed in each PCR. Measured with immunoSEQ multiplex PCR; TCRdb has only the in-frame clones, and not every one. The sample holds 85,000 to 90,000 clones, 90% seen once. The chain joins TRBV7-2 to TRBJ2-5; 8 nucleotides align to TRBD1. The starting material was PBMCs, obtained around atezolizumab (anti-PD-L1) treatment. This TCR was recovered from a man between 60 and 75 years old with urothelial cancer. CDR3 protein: CASGTQGASETQYF. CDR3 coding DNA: TGTGCCAGCGGCACCCAGGGGGCTAGTGAGACCCAGTACTTC.